These T cell receptor beta chains were read from a single sample in a study of shared clonotypes between healthy human individuals. Generated by immunoSEQ multiplex PCR, the TCRdb table keeps only in-frame clones and is missing some. The sample includes roughly 770,000 clones, roughly 96% of them seen just once. Sequenced material: naive CD8+ T cells sorted from blood. Every receptor here comes from a young man in good health. The CDR3 runs from the conserved cysteine through the conserved F or W. D genes are given only for firm matches. Rows may omit the clone size; those that give it use once, few, many or a size class.

j_gene: TRBJ2-1
len: 18
abundance: -
d_gene: TRBD2
v_gene: TRBV11-3
CDR3nt: TGTGCCAGCAGCCCACGTGGGGGACTAGCGGAACGTTACAATGAGCAGTTCTTC
CDR3aa: CASSPRGGLAERYNEQFF

j_gene: TRBJ1-2
len: 14
abundance: -
d_gene: TRBD1
v_gene: TRBV10-2
CDR3nt: TGCGCCAGCAGTGAGGACAGGGGGCGTACGGGCTACACCTTC
CDR3aa: CASSEDRGRTGYTF

j_gene: TRBJ2-1
len: 23
abundance: -
d_gene: -
v_gene: TRBV9
CDR3nt: TGTGCCAGCAGCGGAGAGAGGCAGGGACACCCCTCAGTAGTGTACCGTGGGAGTAATGAGCAGTTCTTC
CDR3aa: CASSGERQGHPSVVYRGSNEQFF

j_gene: TRBJ2-3
len: 12
abundance: -
d_gene: -
v_gene: TRBV10-2
CDR3nt: TGCGCCAGCAGTGTGGGTGCAGATACGCAGTATTTT
CDR3aa: CASSVGADTQYF

j_gene: TRBJ1-4
len: 14
abundance: -
d_gene: TRBD1
v_gene: TRBV27
CDR3nt: TGTGCCAGCAGTGCCGGGACAGGGCCTGAAAAACTGTTTTTT
CDR3aa: CASSAGTGPEKLFF

j_gene: TRBJ1-5
len: 15
abundance: few
d_gene: -
v_gene: TRBV6-1
CDR3nt: TGTGCCAGCAGCGAAACAATAGGGGAGAATCAGCCCCAGCATTTT
CDR3aa: CASSETIGENQPQHF

j_gene: TRBJ2-7
len: 12
abundance: -
d_gene: -
v_gene: TRBV5-1
CDR3nt: TGCGCCAGCAGCTCGGGGGCCTACGAGCAGTACTTC
CDR3aa: CASSSGAYEQYF

j_gene: TRBJ2-1
len: 15
abundance: -
d_gene: TRBD1
v_gene: TRBV5-4
CDR3nt: TGTGCCAGCAGCTCGACAGGGTCTGGGTACAATGAGCAGTTCTTC
CDR3aa: CASSSTGSGYNEQFF

j_gene: TRBJ2-3
len: 14
abundance: -
d_gene: -
v_gene: TRBV18
CDR3nt: TGTGCCAGCTCACCGGGGCAGGGGACAGATACGCAGTATTTT
CDR3aa: CASSPGQGTDTQYF

j_gene: TRBJ2-3
len: 18
abundance: -
d_gene: -
v_gene: TRBV7-6
CDR3nt: TGTGCCAGCAGCTCGGATATGAACGGGGCGGATAGCACAGATACGCAGTATTTT
CDR3aa: CASSSDMNGADSTDTQYF

j_gene: TRBJ2-1
len: 16
abundance: -
d_gene: -
v_gene: TRBV28
CDR3nt: TGTGCCAGCAGTCCCTCCTTGGGGAGCTCCTACAATGAGCAGTTCTTC
CDR3aa: CASSPSLGSSYNEQFF

j_gene: TRBJ2-7
len: 12
abundance: -
d_gene: -
v_gene: TRBV7-9
CDR3nt: TGTGCCAGCAGATCCCCTCCGGACGAGCAGTACTTC
CDR3aa: CASRSPPDEQYF

j_gene: TRBJ2-7
len: 12
abundance: -
d_gene: -
v_gene: TRBV27
CDR3nt: TGTGCCAGCAGTCGGGACACAGGGATCCAGTACTTC
CDR3aa: CASSRDTGIQYF

j_gene: TRBJ2-7
len: 15
abundance: -
d_gene: TRBD2
v_gene: TRBV18
CDR3nt: TGTGCCAGCTCACCACCGTCTAGCGGCGCCTACGAGCAGTACTTC
CDR3aa: CASSPPSSGAYEQYF

j_gene: TRBJ2-1
len: 15
abundance: -
d_gene: TRBD1
v_gene: TRBV5-1
CDR3nt: TGCGCCAGCAGCCCTACAGGGGGCTCCTACAATGAGCAGTTCTTC
CDR3aa: CASSPTGGSYNEQFF

j_gene: TRBJ2-1
len: 15
abundance: -
d_gene: -
v_gene: TRBV25-1
CDR3nt: TGTGCCAGCAGTGCCGCCGCAGGCGTTCACAATGAGCAGTTCTTC
CDR3aa: CASSAAAGVHNEQFF

j_gene: TRBJ2-7
len: 14
abundance: few
d_gene: -
v_gene: TRBV4-3
CDR3nt: TGCGCCAGCAGCCAAGATAGGAGCGCCTACGAGCAGTACTTC
CDR3aa: CASSQDRSAYEQYF

j_gene: TRBJ2-2
len: 13
abundance: -
d_gene: -
v_gene: TRBV30
CDR3nt: TGTGCCTGGAGTGGACCCTACACCGGGGAGCTGTTTTTT
CDR3aa: CAWSGPYTGELFF

j_gene: TRBJ2-7
len: 17
abundance: -
d_gene: TRBD1
v_gene: TRBV7-6
CDR3nt: TGTGCCAGCAGCTTAGGGTCTAATCTACAGGGGGCAGGCGAGCAGTACTTC
CDR3aa: CASSLGSNLQGAGEQYF

j_gene: TRBJ1-1
len: 15
abundance: -
d_gene: TRBD1
v_gene: TRBV27
CDR3nt: TGTGCCAGCAGCGACAGGGGGCGAGTGAACACTGAAGCTTTCTTT
CDR3aa: CASSDRGRVNTEAFF

j_gene: TRBJ2-2
len: 16
abundance: -
d_gene: TRBD2
v_gene: TRBV2
CDR3nt: TGTGCCAGCAGGGGGACTAGCGGGCGAGGGACCGGGGAGCTGTTTTTT
CDR3aa: CASRGTSGRGTGELFF

j_gene: TRBJ2-2
len: 16
abundance: few
d_gene: TRBD2
v_gene: TRBV6-5
CDR3nt: TGTGCCAGCAGTTCTCTAGCGGGAGGAGGCACCGGGGAGCTGTTTTTT
CDR3aa: CASSSLAGGGTGELFF

j_gene: TRBJ1-5
len: 15
abundance: -
d_gene: -
v_gene: TRBV2
CDR3nt: TGTGCCAGCAAAGAAGCATGGCTGAGCAATCAGCCCCAGCATTTT
CDR3aa: CASKEAWLSNQPQHF

j_gene: TRBJ2-2
len: 15
abundance: -
d_gene: TRBD1
v_gene: TRBV7-2
CDR3nt: TGTGCCAGCAGCCCCGGGACAGCGAACACCGGGGAGCTGTTTTTT
CDR3aa: CASSPGTANTGELFF

j_gene: TRBJ2-2
len: 17
abundance: -
d_gene: TRBD1
v_gene: TRBV25-1
CDR3nt: TGTGCCAGCAGTGGCCCGCGGACAGGTGGGAACACCGGGGAGCTGTTTTTT
CDR3aa: CASSGPRTGGNTGELFF

j_gene: TRBJ2-5
len: 11
abundance: -
d_gene: TRBD1
v_gene: TRBV18
CDR3nt: TGTGCCAGGACAGGGGAAGAGACCCAGTACTTC
CDR3aa: CARTGEETQYF

j_gene: TRBJ2-7
len: 16
abundance: -
d_gene: TRBD2
v_gene: TRBV11-2
CDR3nt: TGTGCCAGCAGCGGACGGACTAGCGGGGGCTCCTACGAGCAGTACTTC
CDR3aa: CASSGRTSGGSYEQYF

j_gene: TRBJ2-5
len: 16
abundance: -
d_gene: TRBD2
v_gene: TRBV9
CDR3nt: TGTGCCAGCAGCGTAGGGAGACTAGCGGACCAAGAGACCCAGTACTTC
CDR3aa: CASSVGRLADQETQYF

j_gene: TRBJ2-3
len: 14
abundance: -
d_gene: -
v_gene: TRBV7-6
CDR3nt: TGTGCCAGCAGCACCGACAGGAGCACAGATACGCAGTATTTT
CDR3aa: CASSTDRSTDTQYF

j_gene: TRBJ1-3
len: 17
abundance: -
d_gene: TRBD1
v_gene: TRBV9
CDR3nt: TGTGCCAGCAGCTCGTCGACAGGGTATGAGCCTGGAAACACCATATATTTT
CDR3aa: CASSSSTGYEPGNTIYF

j_gene: TRBJ1-2
len: 16
abundance: -
d_gene: -
v_gene: TRBV15
CDR3nt: TGTGCCACCAGCAGAGAAGGCGGGGAGAGCGGCTATGGCTACACCTTC
CDR3aa: CATSREGGESGYGYTF

j_gene: TRBJ2-4
len: 16
abundance: -
d_gene: -
v_gene: TRBV4-1
CDR3nt: TGCGCCAGCAGTCTAACCATCGCGACTCTAGAAAACATTCAGTACTTC
CDR3aa: CASSLTIATLENIQYF

j_gene: TRBJ2-1
len: 15
abundance: -
d_gene: TRBD2
v_gene: TRBV10-2
CDR3nt: TGCGCCAGCAGATCGACTAGCGGGGGCAACAATGAGCAGTTCTTC
CDR3aa: CASRSTSGGNNEQFF

j_gene: TRBJ2-7
len: 13
abundance: -
d_gene: -
v_gene: TRBV7-9
CDR3nt: TGTGCCAGCAGCCAGATCCCGCACCACGAGCAGTACTTC
CDR3aa: CASSQIPHHEQYF

j_gene: TRBJ2-1
len: 15
abundance: -
d_gene: -
v_gene: TRBV6-1
CDR3nt: TGTGCCAGCAGTGAACCTCGGAGGGGATCCAATGAGCAGTTCTTC
CDR3aa: CASSEPRRGSNEQFF

j_gene: TRBJ2-1
len: 18
abundance: -
d_gene: TRBD2
v_gene: TRBV5-1
CDR3nt: TGCGCCAGCAGCTTGGGGCTAGCGGGAGCCTCGACGGGGGTAGAGCAGTTCTTC
CDR3aa: CASSLGLAGASTGVEQFF

j_gene: TRBJ2-1
len: 15
abundance: -
d_gene: TRBD2
v_gene: TRBV7-9
CDR3nt: TGTGCCAGCAGCTTAAACATAGCGGGAGCGGTTGAGCAGTTCTTC
CDR3aa: CASSLNIAGAVEQFF

j_gene: TRBJ1-4
len: 15
abundance: -
d_gene: -
v_gene: TRBV9
CDR3nt: TGTGCCAGCAGCGAATCCGGGGGGACTAATGAAAAACTGTTTTTT
CDR3aa: CASSESGGTNEKLFF

j_gene: TRBJ2-1
len: 18
abundance: -
d_gene: -
v_gene: TRBV14
CDR3nt: TGTGCCAGCAGCCAAGAATGGAAGGGTGAACGGGAGTACAATGAGCAGTTCTTC
CDR3aa: CASSQEWKGEREYNEQFF

j_gene: TRBJ1-2
len: 13
abundance: -
d_gene: -
v_gene: TRBV5-5
CDR3nt: TGTGCCAGCGGCGACAGCCGGGCGGCTGGCTACACCTTC
CDR3aa: CASGDSRAAGYTF

j_gene: TRBJ2-7
len: 15
abundance: -
d_gene: -
v_gene: TRBV4-1
CDR3nt: TGCGCCAGCAGCCAAGATGAGCAGGCCACCTACGAGCAGTACTTC
CDR3aa: CASSQDEQATYEQYF